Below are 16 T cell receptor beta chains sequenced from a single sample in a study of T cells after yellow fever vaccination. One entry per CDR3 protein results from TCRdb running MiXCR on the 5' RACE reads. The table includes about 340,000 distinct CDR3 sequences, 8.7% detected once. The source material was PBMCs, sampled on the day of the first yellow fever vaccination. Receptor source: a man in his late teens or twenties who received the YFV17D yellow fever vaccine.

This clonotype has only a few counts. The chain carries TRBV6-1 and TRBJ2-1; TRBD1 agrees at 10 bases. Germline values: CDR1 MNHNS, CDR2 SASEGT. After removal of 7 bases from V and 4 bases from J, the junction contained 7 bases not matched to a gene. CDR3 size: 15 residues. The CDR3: CASNPGTGVYNEQFF. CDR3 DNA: TGTGCCAGCAACCCCGGGACAGGGGTTTACAATGAGCAGTTCTTC.

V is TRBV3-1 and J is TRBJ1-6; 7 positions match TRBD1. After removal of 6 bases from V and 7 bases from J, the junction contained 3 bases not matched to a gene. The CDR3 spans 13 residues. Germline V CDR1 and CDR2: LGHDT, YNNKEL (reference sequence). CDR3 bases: TGTGCCAGCAGAGACAGGGCGAATTCACCCCTCCACTTT. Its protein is CASRDRANSPLHF.

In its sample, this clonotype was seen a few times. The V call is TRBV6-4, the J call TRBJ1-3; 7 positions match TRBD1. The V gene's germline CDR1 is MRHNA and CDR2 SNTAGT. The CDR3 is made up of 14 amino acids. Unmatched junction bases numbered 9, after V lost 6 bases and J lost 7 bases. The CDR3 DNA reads TGTGCCAGCAGGGAACAGGGGCTGGGGAACACCATATATTTT. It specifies CASREQGLGNTIYF.

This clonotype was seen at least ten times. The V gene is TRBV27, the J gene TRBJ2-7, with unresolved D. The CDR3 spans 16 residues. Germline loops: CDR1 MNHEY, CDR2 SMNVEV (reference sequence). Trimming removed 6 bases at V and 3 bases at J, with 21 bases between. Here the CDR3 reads CASSRGSTTGFYEQYF. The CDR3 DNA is TGTGCCAGCAGCCGAGGCTCAACGACTGGTTTCTACGAGCAGTACTTC.

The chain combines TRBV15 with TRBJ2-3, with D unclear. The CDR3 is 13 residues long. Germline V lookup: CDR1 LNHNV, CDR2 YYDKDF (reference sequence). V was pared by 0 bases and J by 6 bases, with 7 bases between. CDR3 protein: CATSREASDTQYF. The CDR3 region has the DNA TGTGCCACCAGCAGAGAGGCCAGCGATACGCAGTATTTT.

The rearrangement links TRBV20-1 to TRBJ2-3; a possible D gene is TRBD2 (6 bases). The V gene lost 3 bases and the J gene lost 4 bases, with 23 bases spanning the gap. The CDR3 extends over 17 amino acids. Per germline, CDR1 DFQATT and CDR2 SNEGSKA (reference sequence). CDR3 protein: CSASVAVGQEVADTQYF. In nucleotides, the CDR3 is TGCAGTGCTAGTGTAGCGGTGGGGCAAGAGGTTGCAGATACGCAGTATTTT.

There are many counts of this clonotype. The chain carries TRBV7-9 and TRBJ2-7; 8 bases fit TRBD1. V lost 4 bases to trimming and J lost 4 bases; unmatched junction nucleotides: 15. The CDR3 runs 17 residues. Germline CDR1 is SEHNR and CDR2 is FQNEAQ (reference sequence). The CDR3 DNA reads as TGTGCCAGCAGCTCTAAGACAGGGGATATTCACCTTTACGAGCAGTACTTC. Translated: CASSSKTGDIHLYEQYF. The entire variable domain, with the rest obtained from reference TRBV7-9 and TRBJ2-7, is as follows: DTGVSQNPRHKITKRGQNVTFRCDPISEHNRLYWYRQTLGQGPEFLTYFQNEAQLEKSRLLSDRFSAERPKGSFSTLEIQRTEQGDSAMYLCASSSKTGDIHLYEQYFGPGTRLTVT.

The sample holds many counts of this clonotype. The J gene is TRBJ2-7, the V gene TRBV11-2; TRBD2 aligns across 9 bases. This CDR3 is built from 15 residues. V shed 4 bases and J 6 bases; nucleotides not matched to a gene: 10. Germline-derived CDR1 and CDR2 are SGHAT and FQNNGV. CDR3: CASSSLRGGPSEQYV. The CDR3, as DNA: TGTGCCAGCAGCTCCCTGCGGGGGGGGCCTTCCGAGCAGTACGTC.

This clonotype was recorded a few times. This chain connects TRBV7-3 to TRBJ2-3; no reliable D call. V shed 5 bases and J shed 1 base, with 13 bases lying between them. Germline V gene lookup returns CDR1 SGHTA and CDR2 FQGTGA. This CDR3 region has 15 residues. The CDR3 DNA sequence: TGTGCCAGCAGCCCCCGGCCAAGGGGCACAGATACGCAGTATTTT. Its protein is CASSPRPRGTDTQYF.

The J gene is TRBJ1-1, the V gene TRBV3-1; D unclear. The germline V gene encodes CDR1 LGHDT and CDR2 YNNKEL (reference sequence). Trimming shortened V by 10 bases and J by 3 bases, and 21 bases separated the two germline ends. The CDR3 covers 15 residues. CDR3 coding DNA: TGTGCCACCACCCAAGAAAACTACAGATACACTGAAGCTTTCTTT. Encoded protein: CATTQENYRYTEAFF. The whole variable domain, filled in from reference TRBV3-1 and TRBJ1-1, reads DTAVSQTPKYLVTQMGNDKSIKCEQNLGHDTMYWYKQDSKKFLKIMFSYNNKELIINETVPNRFSPKSPDKAHLNLHINSLELGDSAVYFCATTQENYRYTEAFFGQGTRLTVV.

CDR3 nucleotide sequence: TGTGCCAGCAGCTTAGAGCGGGGGGGCTACGAGCAGTACGTC. Translation: CASSLERGGYEQYV. The V call is TRBV7-2, the J call TRBJ2-7; 10 bases are shared with TRBD2. This CDR3 contains 14 residues. Losses at the gene ends were 1 base for V and 3 bases for J; bases not matched to a gene: 0. CDR1 is SGHTA, CDR2 FQGNSA, per germline.

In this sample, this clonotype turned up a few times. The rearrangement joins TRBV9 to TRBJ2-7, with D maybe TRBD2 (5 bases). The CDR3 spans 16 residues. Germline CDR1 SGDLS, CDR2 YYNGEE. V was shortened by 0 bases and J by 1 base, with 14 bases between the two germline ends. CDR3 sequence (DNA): TGTGCCAGCAGCGTAGGGTCCGGAGGTTCTTCCTACGAGCAGTACTTC. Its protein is CASSVGSGGSSYEQYF.

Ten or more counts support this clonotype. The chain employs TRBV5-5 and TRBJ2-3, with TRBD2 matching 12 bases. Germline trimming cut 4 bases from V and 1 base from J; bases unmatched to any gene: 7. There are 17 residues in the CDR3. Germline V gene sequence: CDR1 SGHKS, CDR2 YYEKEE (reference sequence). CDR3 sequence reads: CASSPARTSGGTDTQYF. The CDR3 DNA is TGTGCCAGCAGCCCGGCGCGGACTAGCGGGGGCACAGATACGCAGTATTTT.

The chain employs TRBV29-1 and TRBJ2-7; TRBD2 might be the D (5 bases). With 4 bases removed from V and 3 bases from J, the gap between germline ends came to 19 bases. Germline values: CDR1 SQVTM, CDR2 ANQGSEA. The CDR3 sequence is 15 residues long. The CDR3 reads CSVVPSGIGGYEQYF. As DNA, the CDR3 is TGCAGCGTTGTCCCGTCGGGGATCGGAGGCTACGAGCAGTACTTC.

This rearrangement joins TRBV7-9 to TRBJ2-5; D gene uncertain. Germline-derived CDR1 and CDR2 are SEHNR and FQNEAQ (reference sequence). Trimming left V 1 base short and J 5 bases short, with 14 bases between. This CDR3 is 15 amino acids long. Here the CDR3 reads CASSLGTAITETQYF. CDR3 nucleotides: TGTGCCAGCAGCTTAGGGACGGCCATCACGGAGACCCAGTACTTC.

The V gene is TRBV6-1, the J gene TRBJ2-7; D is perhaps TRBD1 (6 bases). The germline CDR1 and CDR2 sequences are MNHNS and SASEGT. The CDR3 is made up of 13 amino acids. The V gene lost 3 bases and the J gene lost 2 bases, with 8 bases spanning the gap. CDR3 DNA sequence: TGTGCCAGCAGTGACAGGGGAGCCTACGAGCAGTACTTC. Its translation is CASSDRGAYEQYF.